These T cell receptor beta chains were read from a single sample in a study of OX40 agonist ivuxolimab in advanced cancers. Clones were sequenced by immunoSEQ multiplex PCR, and TCRdb holds only the in-frame ones, with some missing. The sample lists more than 45,000 clones, 89% occurring once. The sequenced sample was CD4+ or CD8+ T cells sorted from blood, obtained in a trial of the OX40 agonist ivuxolimab. These receptors all come from an adult with an advanced solid tumor such as melanoma, head and neck, liver or kidney cancer. CDR3s include the opening cysteine and the closing phenylalanine or tryptophan. D genes are given only for firm matches. Only part of the rows carry a size: once, few, many, or a class if the clone is expanded.

cdr3_length,d_call,v_call,j_call,clone_size,cdr3_nt,cdr3_aa
12,NA,TRBV27,TRBJ1-2,few,TGTGCCAGCCGTACAGGGTTGAGTGGCTACACCTTC,CASRTGLSGYTF
13,NA,TRBV29-1,TRBJ1-1,NA,TGCAGCGTTCCTGATGGGGGGAGCACTGAAGCTTTCTTT,CSVPDGGSTEAFF
14,NA,TRBV6-4,TRBJ1-4,NA,TGTGCCAGCAGTGACCCGGGCGGGGAAGAAAAACTGTTTTTT,CASSDPGGEEKLFF
16,TRBD2,TRBV28,TRBJ2-3,medium-sized,TGTGCCAGCAGACAAAGACTAGCGGCTAGCACAGATACGCAGTATTTT,CASRQRLAASTDTQYF
17,NA,TRBV4-3,TRBJ2-2,NA,TGCGCCAGCAGCCAAGATCTGTTTAGCCCCTTTCCCGGGGAGCTGTTTTTT,CASSQDLFSPFPGELFF
14,NA,TRBV7-7,TRBJ2-5,NA,TGTGCTAGCAGCTTAGTCGGGTCCCAAGAGACCCAGTACTTC,CASSLVGSQETQYF
14,TRBD2,TRBV11-2,TRBJ2-2,NA,TGTGCCAGCAGCTTACTAGCGGGCGGGGGGGAGCTGTTTTTT,CASSLLAGGGELFF
16,TRBD2,TRBV27,TRBJ2-5,NA,TGTGCCAGTAAGGAGGAAGCGGGAGGGCCAAAGGAGACCCAGTACTTC,CASKEEAGGPKETQYF
15,NA,TRBV9,TRBJ1-3,NA,TGTGCCAGCAGCGTTGGGGGGACCTCTGGAAACACCATATATTTT,CASSVGGTSGNTIYF
16,TRBD1,TRBV7-9,TRBJ2-3,once,TGTGCCAGCAGCGTAGTGGACAGGGGTGGCACAGATACGCAGTATTTT,CASSVVDRGGTDTQYF